Given below is one T cell receptor beta chain in context. Germline V gives CDR1 SGHTS, CDR2 YDEGEE. The V end was cut by 1 base, the J end by 5 bases, with 19 bases between. The CDR3 consists of 17 residues. In the original analysis: How many nucleated cells were present was estimated from reference gene primer amplification. Clones were sequenced by immunoSEQ multiplex PCR, and TCRdb holds only the in-frame ones, with some missing. V and J calls and clone size are those listed in that table; D and trimming were worked out from the DNA. The repertoire holds about 400,000 clones, with roughly nine tenths as singletons. This specimen belongs to a study of blood T cell repertoires in COVID-19. Looking at the study overall: In each case, the material was cDNA or gDNA derived from T cells, B-cell-depleted T cells, or PBMCs.

The study counted Cohort 3 donors as recovered given two negative PCRs, clearance, or symptom resolution. The sequence was collected from a woman in her 30s who had recovered from COVID-19. Sequenced input: PBMCs or T cells enriched from blood (not recorded which). The chain carries TRBV5-8 and TRBJ1-5, with D tentatively TRBD1 (5 bases). CDR3 loop: CASSLWGGSADDQPQHF. The CDR3 DNA reads TGTGCCAGCAGCTTGTGGGGGGGATCGGCCGACGATCAGCCCCAGCATTTT.